This T cell receptor beta chain appears in the sequencing data of a study of OX40 agonist ivuxolimab in advanced cancers. Regarding the research as a whole: Ivuxolimab, which targeted the costimulatory receptor OX40 (CD134), was an agonistic, fully human IgG2 monoclonal antibody. Intravenous ivuxolimab was administered to patients every 2 weeks at six dose levels: 0.01, 0.1, 0.3, 1.5, 3 and 10 mg/kg. Of the 52 patients in dose escalation, around 19 had hepatocellular carcinoma, about 15 had melanoma, 9 had renal cell carcinoma and 9 had head and neck cancer. In the dose-escalation cohort, 65% to 85% of patients were male, and the mean age was 60 years with a range of about 20 to 79. Patients were allowed to have had prior anti-PD-1, anti-PD-L1 or anti-CTLA-4 therapy, and 40% of the dose-escalation patients had been treated with checkpoint inhibitors. Partial responses were achieved by three dose-escalation patients, of whom one had hepatocellular carcinoma and two had cutaneous melanoma. Peripheral TCRbeta sequencing aimed to test whether ivuxolimab altered TCR sequence diversity and caused clonal T-cell expansion. The paper reports the monotherapy dose-escalation portion (N = 52 patients) of the phase I ivuxolimab trial.

A few counts support this clone. Its antigen has not been determined. No base-level quality is on record; no much larger clone is a single base apart. Genomic DNA was isolated from the sorted cells so that the TCRbeta CDR3 region could be sequenced. The immunoSEQ Assay was used to sequence the TCRbeta CDR3 regions. Entries here come from immuneACCESS through TCRdb and include only in-frame sequences with V and J called. Some clones fail to appear in such tables; in the studies checked, an unresolved V gene covers under half of the shortfall, and the cause of the remainder is unknown. Counted in this sample were some 70,000 clones; about 85% of them appeared once. The ten largest clones represent 1.3% of the sample. The trial excluded patients who had a history of autoimmune disease or were on systemic immunosuppression. Peripheral blood for TCR sequencing was collected from all dose cohorts at baseline, on cycle 4 day 1, and on cycle 7 day 1. The samples were drawn from a first-in-human, open-label, multicenter phase I dose-escalation trial of ivuxolimab. Adults with locally advanced or metastatic melanoma, renal cell, hepatocellular, or head and neck squamous cell carcinoma were enrolled in the trial. CD4+ and CD8+ T cells were sorted separately from peripheral blood before TCR sequencing.

Spanning cysteine to phenylalanine, the CDR3 consists of 17 amino acids. Left in the record is the CDR3 DNA by itself, 51 bases read in frame from the first base. CDR1 and CDR2 were assigned from the germline V gene as MGHRA and YSYEKL. V and J are truncated by 0 bases and 3 bases respectively, leaving an intervening sequence of 14 bases. General conclusions and limits of the study: At doses of 0.1 to 3.0 mg/kg, clonal expansion of both CD4+ and CD8+ blood T cells was observed from baseline to week 6. In partial responders in the 0.1-3.0 mg/kg groups, normalized peripheral clonal expansion was found to be among the lowest, especially among CD8+ T cells. Low levels of normalized T-cell clonal expansion were also seen in some patients who did not respond. Which antigens the clonally expanded peripheral T cells were specific for was not determined. After ivuxolimab, expanded clones were on average more numerous among CD8+ T cells than among CD4+ T cells.

This TCR was recovered from an adult with an advanced solid tumor such as melanoma, head and neck, liver or kidney cancer. The material sequenced was CD4+ or CD8+ T cells sorted from blood, taken in a trial of the OX40 agonist ivuxolimab. The V and J genes are TRBV4-1 and TRBJ2-2; TRBD1 is possibly the D segment (6 matching bases). The bases are TGCGCCAGCAGCCAAGAGGCCAACAGGGCTTACACCGGGGAGCTGTTTTTT. Its translation reads: CASSQEANRAYTGELFF.